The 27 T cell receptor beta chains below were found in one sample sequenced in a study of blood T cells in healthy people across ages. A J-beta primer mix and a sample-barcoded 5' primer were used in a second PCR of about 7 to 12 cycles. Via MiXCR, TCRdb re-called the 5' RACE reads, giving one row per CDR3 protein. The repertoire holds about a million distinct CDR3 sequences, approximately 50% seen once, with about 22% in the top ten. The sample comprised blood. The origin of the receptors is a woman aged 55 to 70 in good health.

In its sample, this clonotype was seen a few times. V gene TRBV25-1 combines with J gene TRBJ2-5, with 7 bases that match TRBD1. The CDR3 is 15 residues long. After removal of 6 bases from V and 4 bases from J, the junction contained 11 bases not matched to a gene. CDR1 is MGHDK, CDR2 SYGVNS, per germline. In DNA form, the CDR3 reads TGTGCCAGCAGACGACAGGGACAAGGAAGAGAGACCCAGTACTTC. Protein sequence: CASRRQGQGRETQYF. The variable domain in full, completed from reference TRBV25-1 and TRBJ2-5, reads EADIYQTPRYLVIGTGKKITLECSQTMGHDKMYWYQQDPGMELHLIHYSYGVNSTEKGDLSSESTVSRIRTEHFPLTLESARPSHTSQYLCASRRQGQGRETQYFGPGTRLLVL.

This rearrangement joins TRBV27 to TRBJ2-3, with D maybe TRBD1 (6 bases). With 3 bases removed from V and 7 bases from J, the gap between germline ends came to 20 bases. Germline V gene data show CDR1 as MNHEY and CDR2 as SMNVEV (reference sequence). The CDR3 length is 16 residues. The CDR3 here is CASSFGGNRASNTQYF. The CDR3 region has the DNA TGTGCCAGCAGTTTTGGCGGTAACAGGGCGTCGAATACGCAGTATTTT.

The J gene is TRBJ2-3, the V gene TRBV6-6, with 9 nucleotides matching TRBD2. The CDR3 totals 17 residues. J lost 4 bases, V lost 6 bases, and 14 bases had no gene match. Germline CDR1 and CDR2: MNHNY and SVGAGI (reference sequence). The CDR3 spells CASSPRGGRAGADTQYF. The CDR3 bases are TGTGCCAGCAGCCCTAGGGGCGGGAGGGCGGGCGCAGATACGCAGTATTTT.

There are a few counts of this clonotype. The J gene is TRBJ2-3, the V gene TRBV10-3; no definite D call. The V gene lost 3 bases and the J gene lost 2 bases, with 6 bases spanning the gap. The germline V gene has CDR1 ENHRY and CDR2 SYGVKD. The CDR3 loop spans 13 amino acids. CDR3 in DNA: TGTGCCATCAGTGACCAGTTCACAGATACGCAGTATTTT. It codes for CAISDQFTDTQYF.

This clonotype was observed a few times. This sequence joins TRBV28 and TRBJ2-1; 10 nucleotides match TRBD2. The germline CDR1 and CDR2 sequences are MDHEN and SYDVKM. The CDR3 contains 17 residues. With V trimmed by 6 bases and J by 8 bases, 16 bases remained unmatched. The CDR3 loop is CASSLLRRASGSYEQFF. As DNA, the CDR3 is TGTGCCAGCAGCTTGCTGAGGAGGGCTAGCGGGAGCTATGAGCAGTTCTTC.

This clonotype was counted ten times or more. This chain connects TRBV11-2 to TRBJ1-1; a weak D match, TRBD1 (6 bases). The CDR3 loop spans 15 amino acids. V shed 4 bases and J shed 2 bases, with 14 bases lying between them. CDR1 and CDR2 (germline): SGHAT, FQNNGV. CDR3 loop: CASSSLTGSNTEAFF. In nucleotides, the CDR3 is TGTGCCAGCAGCTCCTTGACAGGATCTAACACTGAAGCTTTCTTT.

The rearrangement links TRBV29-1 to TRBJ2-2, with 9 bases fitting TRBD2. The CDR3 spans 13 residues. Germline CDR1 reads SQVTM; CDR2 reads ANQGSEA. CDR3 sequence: CTGTSRNTGELFF. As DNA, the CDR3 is TGCACTGGGACTAGCCGTAACACCGGGGAGCTGTTTTTT.

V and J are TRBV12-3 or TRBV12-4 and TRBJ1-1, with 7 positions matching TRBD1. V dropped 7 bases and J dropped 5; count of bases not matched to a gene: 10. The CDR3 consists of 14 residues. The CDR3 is CASTPTGRKTEAFF. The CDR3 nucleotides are TGTGCCAGCACCCCGACAGGGCGGAAAACTGAAGCTTTCTTT.

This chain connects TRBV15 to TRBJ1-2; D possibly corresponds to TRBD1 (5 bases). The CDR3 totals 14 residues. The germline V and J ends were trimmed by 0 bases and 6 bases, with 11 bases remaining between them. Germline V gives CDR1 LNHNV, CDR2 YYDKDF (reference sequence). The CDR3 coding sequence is TGTGCCACCAGCAGAGATTTTGGGGGAGATGGCTACACCTTC. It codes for CATSRDFGGDGYTF.

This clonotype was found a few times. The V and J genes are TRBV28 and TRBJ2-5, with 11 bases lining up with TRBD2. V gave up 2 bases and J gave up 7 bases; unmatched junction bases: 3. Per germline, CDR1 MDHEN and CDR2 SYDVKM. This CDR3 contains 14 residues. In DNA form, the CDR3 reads TGTGCCAGCAGTTTAACTAGCGGGAGACGGACCCAGTACTTC. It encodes CASSLTSGRRTQYF.

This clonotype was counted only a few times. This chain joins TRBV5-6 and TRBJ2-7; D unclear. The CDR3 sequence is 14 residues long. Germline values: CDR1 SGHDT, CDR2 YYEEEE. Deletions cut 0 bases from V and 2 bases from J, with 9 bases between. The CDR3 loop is CASSLGLGTYEQYF. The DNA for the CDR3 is TGTGCCAGCAGCTTGGGTTTGGGAACCTACGAGCAGTACTTC.

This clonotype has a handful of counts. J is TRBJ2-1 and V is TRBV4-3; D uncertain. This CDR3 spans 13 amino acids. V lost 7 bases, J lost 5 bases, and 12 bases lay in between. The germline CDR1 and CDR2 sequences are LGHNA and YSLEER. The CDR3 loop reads CASTSTENNEQFF. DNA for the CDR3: TGCGCCAGCACTAGTACAGAGAACAATGAGCAGTTCTTC.

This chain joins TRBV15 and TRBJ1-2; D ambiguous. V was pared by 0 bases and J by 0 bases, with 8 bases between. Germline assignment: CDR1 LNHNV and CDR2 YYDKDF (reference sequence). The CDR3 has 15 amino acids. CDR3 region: CATSRDIEANYGYTF. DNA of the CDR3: TGTGCCACCAGCAGAGATATCGAGGCTAACTATGGCTACACCTTC.

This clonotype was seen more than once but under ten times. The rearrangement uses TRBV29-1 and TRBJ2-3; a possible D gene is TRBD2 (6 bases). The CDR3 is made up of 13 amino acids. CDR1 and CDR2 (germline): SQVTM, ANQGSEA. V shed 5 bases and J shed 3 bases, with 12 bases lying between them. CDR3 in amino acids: CSVHSGSTDTQYF. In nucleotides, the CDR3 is TGCAGCGTTCACTCCGGGAGTACAGATACGCAGTATTTT.

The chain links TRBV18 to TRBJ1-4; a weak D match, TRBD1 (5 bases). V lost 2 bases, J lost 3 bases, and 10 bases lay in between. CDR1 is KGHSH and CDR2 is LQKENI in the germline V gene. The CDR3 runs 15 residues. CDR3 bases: TGTGCCAGCTCACCAATCGCGGGGGCTAATGAAAAACTGTTTTTT. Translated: CASSPIAGANEKLFF.

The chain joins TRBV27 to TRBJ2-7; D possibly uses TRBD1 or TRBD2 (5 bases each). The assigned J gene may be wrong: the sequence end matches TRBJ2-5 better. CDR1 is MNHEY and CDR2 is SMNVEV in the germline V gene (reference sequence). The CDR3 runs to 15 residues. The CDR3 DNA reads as TGTGCCAGCAGTTTCATATCGGGGACGGGGGAGACCCAGTACTTC. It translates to CASSFISGTGETQYF.

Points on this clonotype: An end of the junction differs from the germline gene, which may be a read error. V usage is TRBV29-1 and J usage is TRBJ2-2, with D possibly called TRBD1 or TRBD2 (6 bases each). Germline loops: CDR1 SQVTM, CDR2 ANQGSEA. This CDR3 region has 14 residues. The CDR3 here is CSAGGGADTGGLFF. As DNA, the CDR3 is TGCAGCGCAGGAGGGGGAGCGGACACCGGGGGGCTGTTTTTT.

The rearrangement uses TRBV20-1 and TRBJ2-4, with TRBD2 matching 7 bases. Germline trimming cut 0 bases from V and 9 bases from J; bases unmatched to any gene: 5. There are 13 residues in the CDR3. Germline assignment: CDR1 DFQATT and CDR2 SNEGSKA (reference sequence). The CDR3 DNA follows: TGCAGTGCTAGAGACCCAGCGGGAAGCATTCAGTACTTC. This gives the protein CSARDPAGSIQYF.

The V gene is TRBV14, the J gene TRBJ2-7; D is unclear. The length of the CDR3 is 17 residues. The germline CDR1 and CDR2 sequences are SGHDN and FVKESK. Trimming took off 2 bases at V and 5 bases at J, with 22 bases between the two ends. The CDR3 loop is CASSQLRLSTVSHEQYF. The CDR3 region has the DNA TGTGCCAGCAGCCAACTCCGTCTTAGTACAGTATCCCACGAGCAGTACTTC.

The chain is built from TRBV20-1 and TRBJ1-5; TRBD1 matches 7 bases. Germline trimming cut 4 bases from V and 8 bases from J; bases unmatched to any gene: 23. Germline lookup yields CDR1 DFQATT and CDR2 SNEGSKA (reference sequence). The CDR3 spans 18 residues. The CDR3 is CSATRHMTGPRGLEPQHF. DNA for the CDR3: TGCAGTGCTACCCGACATATGACAGGGCCCCGCGGGTTGGAGCCCCAGCATTTT.

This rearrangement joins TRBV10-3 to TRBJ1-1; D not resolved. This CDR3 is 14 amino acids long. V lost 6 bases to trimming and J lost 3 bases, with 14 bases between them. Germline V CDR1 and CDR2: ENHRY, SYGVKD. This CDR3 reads CAISVTDSDTEAFF. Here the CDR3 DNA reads TGTGCCATCAGCGTAACAGATTCGGACACTGAAGCTTTCTTT.

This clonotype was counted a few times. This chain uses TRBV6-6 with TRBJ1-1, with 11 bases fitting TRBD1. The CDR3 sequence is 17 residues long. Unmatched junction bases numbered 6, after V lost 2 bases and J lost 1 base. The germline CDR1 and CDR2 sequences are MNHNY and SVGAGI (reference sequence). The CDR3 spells CASSYQPGQGENTEAFF. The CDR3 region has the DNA TGTGCCAGCAGTTACCAACCGGGACAGGGGGAGAACACTGAAGCTTTCTTT.

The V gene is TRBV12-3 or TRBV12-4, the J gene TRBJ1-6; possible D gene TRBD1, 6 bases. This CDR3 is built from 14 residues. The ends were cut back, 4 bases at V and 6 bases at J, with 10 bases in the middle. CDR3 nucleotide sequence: TGTGCCAGCAGTTGGGGGACATTTAATTCACCCCTCCACTTT. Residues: CASSWGTFNSPLHF.

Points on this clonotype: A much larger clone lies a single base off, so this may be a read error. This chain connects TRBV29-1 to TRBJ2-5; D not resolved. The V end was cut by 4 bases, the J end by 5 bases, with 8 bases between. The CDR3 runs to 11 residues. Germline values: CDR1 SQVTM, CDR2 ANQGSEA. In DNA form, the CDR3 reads TGCAGCGTTGGGCTCGACGAGACCCAGTACTTC. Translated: CSVGLDETQYF.

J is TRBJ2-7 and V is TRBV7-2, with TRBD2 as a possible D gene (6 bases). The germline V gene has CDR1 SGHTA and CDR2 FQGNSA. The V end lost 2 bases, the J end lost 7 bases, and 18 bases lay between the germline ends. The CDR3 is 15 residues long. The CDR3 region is CASSLIAASYNEQYF. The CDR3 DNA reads TGTGCCAGCAGCTTAATAGCGGCTTCCTACAATGAGCAGTACTTC. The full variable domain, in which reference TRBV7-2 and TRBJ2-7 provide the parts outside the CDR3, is GAGVSQSPSNKVTEKGKDVELRCDPISGHTALYWYRQSLGQGLEFLIYFQGNSAPDKSGLPSDRFSAERTGGSVSTLTIQRTQQEDSAVYLCASSLIAASYNEQYFGPGTRLTVT.

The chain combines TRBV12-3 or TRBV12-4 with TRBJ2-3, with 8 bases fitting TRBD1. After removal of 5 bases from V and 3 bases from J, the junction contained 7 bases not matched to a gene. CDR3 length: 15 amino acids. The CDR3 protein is CASSPGQVQTDTQYF. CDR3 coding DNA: TGTGCCAGCAGTCCGGGACAGGTTCAAACAGATACGCAGTATTTT.

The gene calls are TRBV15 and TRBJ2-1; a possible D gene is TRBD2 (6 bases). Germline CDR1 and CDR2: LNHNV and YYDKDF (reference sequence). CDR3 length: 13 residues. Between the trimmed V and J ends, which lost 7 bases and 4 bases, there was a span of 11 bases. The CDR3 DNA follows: TGTGCCACCACCCTTGGGGGGTACAATGAGCAGTTCTTC. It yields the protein CATTLGGYNEQFF. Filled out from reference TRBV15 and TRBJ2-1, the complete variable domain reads DAMVIQNPRYQVTQFGKPVTLSCSQTLNHNVMYWYQQKSSQAPKLLFHYYDKDFNNEADTPDNFQSRRPNTSFCFLDIRSPGLGDTAMYLCATTLGGYNEQFFGPGTRLTVL.